This is a list of T cell receptor beta chains from one sample in a study of shared clonotypes between healthy human individuals. Assay used: immunoSEQ multiplex PCR; TCRdb lists only in-frame clones, some missing. The sample has millions of clones, around 94% seen once. Sequenced input: naive CD4+ T cells sorted from blood. These receptors originate from a man aged 18 to 35 in good health. The CDR3 runs from the conserved cysteine through the conserved F or W. A D gene is named only where the DNA matches it firmly. A row's size may be missing; if present it is once, few, many or a size class.

abundance	d_gene	v_gene	j_gene	CDR3aa	CDR3nt
NA	NA	TRBV7-8	TRBJ2-1	CASSLASLAVEQFF	TGTGCCAGCAGCTTAGCGAGTCTAGCAGTTGAGCAGTTCTTC
NA	NA	TRBV18	TRBJ1-6	CASSQTGLSDSPLHF	TGTGCCAGCTCACAGACGGGACTCAGCGATTCACCCCTCCACTTT
NA	NA	TRBV6-6	TRBJ2-6	CASSWLSRAGANVLTF	TGTGCCAGCAGTTGGCTGTCGCGGGCTGGGGCCAACGTCCTGACTTTC
NA	NA	TRBV6-5	TRBJ1-2	CATGVGRGYTF	TGTGCCACGGGGGTGGGGCGCGGCTACACCTTC
NA	NA	TRBV5-4	TRBJ2-5	CASSLGTGETQYF	TGTGCCAGCAGCCTGGGGACCGGCGAGACCCAGTACTTC
NA	NA	TRBV6-4	TRBJ2-3	CASSDQTTSSATQYF	TGTGCCAGCAGTGACCAAACAACCTCCTCCGCTACGCAGTATTTT
NA	NA	TRBV30	TRBJ2-7	CAWSVGNEQYF	TGTGCCTGGAGTGTAGGAAACGAGCAGTACTTC
NA	NA	TRBV18	TRBJ1-5	CASSSGVNQPQHF	TGTGCCAGCTCCTCAGGGGTTAATCAGCCCCAGCATTTT
NA	TRBD2	TRBV5-6	TRBJ2-7	CASRSRSGFDEQYF	TGTGCCAGCAGATCCCGTAGCGGGTTTGACGAGCAGTACTTC
NA	TRBD1	TRBV7-2	TRBJ1-2	CASSGTNRGRGYTF	TGTGCCAGCAGCGGTACGAACAGGGGAAGGGGCTACACCTTC
NA	TRBD1	TRBV9	TRBJ2-2	CASSRQGTGELFF	TGTGCCAGCAGCCGACAGGGAACCGGGGAGCTGTTTTTT
NA	NA	TRBV30	TRBJ2-4	CACALASNYIQYF	TGTGCCTGCGCCCTAGCCTCTAATTACATTCAGTACTTC
NA	NA	TRBV4-3	TRBJ2-1	CASSQEVGKASYEQFF	TGCGCCAGCAGCCAAGAAGTCGGCAAGGCCTCCTATGAGCAGTTCTTC
NA	NA	TRBV6-6	TRBJ2-6	CASTDPGTGANVLTF	TGTGCCAGCACCGATCCGGGGACTGGGGCCAACGTCCTGACTTTC
NA	NA	TRBV6-1	TRBJ1-6	CASSEVRTETPLHF	TGTGCCAGCAGTGAAGTGAGGACAGAGACACCCCTCCACTTT
once	NA	TRBV6-5	TRBJ2-3	CASSRSYADTQYF	TGTGCCAGTTCAAGGAGTTATGCAGATACGCAGTATTTT
NA	NA	TRBV6-5	TRBJ2-3	CASTSPGALGGTQYF	TGTGCCAGCACCTCACCGGGGGCGCTTGGAGGTACGCAGTATTTT
NA	NA	TRBV15	TRBJ2-7	CATSRDLNSDYEQYF	TGTGCCACCAGCAGAGATCTCAATTCAGACTACGAGCAGTACTTC
NA	NA	TRBV4-1	TRBJ2-7	CASSQEDGRGCEQYF	TGCGCCAGCAGCCAAGAGGACGGGAGAGGTTGTGAGCAGTACTTC
NA	NA	TRBV4-3	TRBJ2-5	CASSQAATETQYF	TGCGCCAGCAGCCAAGCCGCGACGGAGACCCAGTACTTC
once	NA	TRBV18	TRBJ2-5	CASSPNQETQYF	TGTGCCAGCTCACCAAACCAGGAGACCCAGTACTTC
NA	NA	TRBV6-6	TRBJ2-5	CASSYTGQETQYF	TGTGCCAGCAGTTACACAGGGCAAGAGACCCAGTACTTC
NA	TRBD1	TRBV28	TRBJ2-7	CASRWGVIGGQIYEQYF	TGTGCCAGCAGATGGGGCGTTATTGGGGGACAGATCTACGAGCAGTACTTC
NA	NA	TRBV7-2	TRBJ2-1	CASSPSGHNEQFF	TGTGCCAGCAGCCCAAGCGGTCACAATGAGCAGTTCTTC
NA	NA	TRBV7-2	TRBJ1-2	CASSLNGANYGYTF	TGTGCCAGCAGCTTAAACGGAGCTAACTATGGCTACACCTTC
NA	NA	TRBV4-3	TRBJ2-2	CASSRSLGGTTGELFF	TGCGCCAGCAGCCGATCGCTTGGGGGAACCACCGGGGAGCTGTTTTTT
NA	TRBD1	TRBV27	TRBJ1-6	CASKPDRVVGPLHF	TGTGCCAGCAAACCGGACAGGGTGGTCGGGCCCCTCCACTTT
NA	NA	TRBV6-1	TRBJ2-7	CASTLFYSYEQYF	TGTGCCAGCACCCTCTTTTATTCCTACGAGCAGTACTTC
NA	NA	TRBV7-2	TRBJ1-1	CASSSVRGRMNTEAFF	TGTGCCAGCAGCTCCGTCAGAGGCCGCATGAACACTGAAGCTTTCTTT
once	NA	TRBV6-4	TRBJ1-2	CASSDSITSQPSF	TGTGCCAGCAGTGACTCGATCACTTCCCAACCCTCCTTC
NA	TRBD2	TRBV27	TRBJ2-3	CASSLGTSGGLSTDTQYF	TGTGCCAGCAGTCTAGGGACTAGCGGGGGACTTAGCACAGATACGCAGTATTTT
NA	NA	TRBV10-3	TRBJ2-7	CAISVVSGKSSYEQYF	TGTGCCATCAGTGTGGTCTCGGGGAAAAGCTCCTACGAGCAGTACTTC
NA	NA	TRBV19	TRBJ1-1	CASTNPRDREAFF	TGTGCCAGTACCAACCCGAGAGACAGGGAAGCTTTCTTT
NA	NA	TRBV6-6	TRBJ2-2	CASSNPGPTGELFF	TGTGCCAGCAGCAACCCGGGCCCTACCGGGGAGCTGTTTTTT
NA	NA	TRBV10-1	TRBJ2-1	CASSEPGRERGEQFF	TGCGCCAGCAGTGAACCGGGAAGGGAAAGGGGTGAGCAGTTCTTC
NA	TRBD2	TRBV7-9	TRBJ2-7	CASSSRGGNIYEQYF	TGTGCCAGCAGCTCCCGGGGGGGGAATATCTACGAGCAGTACTTC
NA	NA	TRBV7-2	TRBJ1-2	CASSPDRGRIYGYTF	TGTGCCAGCAGCCCCGATCGTGGACGGATCTATGGCTACACCTTC
NA	TRBD1	TRBV7-8	TRBJ1-2	CASSSPDRTNYGYTF	TGTGCCAGCAGCTCCCCGGACAGGACTAACTATGGCTACACCTTC
NA	NA	TRBV9	TRBJ1-4	CASSPVSGPGDEKLFF	TGTGCCAGCAGCCCGGTCTCCGGCCCAGGCGACGAAAAACTGTTTTTT
NA	NA	TRBV7-2	TRBJ1-1	CASEKTLGGTEAFF	TGTGCCAGCGAGAAGACCCTTGGGGGCACTGAAGCTTTCTTT
NA	NA	TRBV18	TRBJ1-2	CASSPDVNYGYTF	TGTGCCAGCTCACCAGATGTGAACTATGGCTACACCTTC
NA	NA	TRBV7-8	TRBJ2-1	CASSFSGVSYNEQFF	TGTGCCAGCAGCTTTAGCGGAGTCTCCTACAATGAGCAGTTCTTC
NA	NA	TRBV5-6	TRBJ1-1	CASSSPGRNTEAFF	TGTGCCAGCAGCTCACCAGGGAGGAACACTGAAGCTTTCTTT
NA	TRBD1	TRBV7-2	TRBJ1-5	CASSKTGEPLLSQHF	TGTGCCAGCAGTAAGACAGGGGAGCCCCTCTTGTCCCAGCATTTT
NA	NA	TRBV18	TRBJ2-2	CASSPVPGAPPGELFF	TGTGCCAGCTCACCTGTGCCAGGGGCCCCTCCCGGGGAGCTGTTTTTT
NA	NA	TRBV5-4	TRBJ2-3	CASSLVWGGSTDTQYF	TGTGCCAGCAGCTTGGTTTGGGGGGGCAGCACAGATACGCAGTATTTT
NA	TRBD2	TRBV19	TRBJ2-7	CASKEAGDITYEQYF	TGTGCCAGCAAAGAAGCGGGGGACATTACCTACGAGCAGTACTTC
NA	TRBD1	TRBV9	TRBJ1-1	CASSAIQGKAFF	TGTGCCAGCAGCGCAATACAGGGGAAGGCTTTCTTT
NA	NA	TRBV28	TRBJ1-6	CASRVQQTNSPLHF	TGTGCCAGCAGGGTCCAGCAGACTAATTCACCCCTCCACTTT
NA	TRBD2	TRBV7-3	TRBJ2-3	CASSLTGTNPDTQYF	TGTGCCAGCAGCTTAACCGGGACTAACCCAGATACGCAGTATTTT
NA	NA	TRBV7-9	TRBJ1-1	CASSLTWPRGNYTEAFF	TGTGCCAGCAGCTTAACGTGGCCGCGGGGGAACTACACTGAAGCTTTCTTT
NA	NA	TRBV6-5	TRBJ1-1	CASSYGSGEAFF	TGTGCCAGCAGTTACGGGTCAGGTGAAGCTTTCTTT
few	TRBD1	TRBV7-9	TRBJ1-6	CASSLDRGDSPLHF	TGTGCCAGCAGCTTAGACAGGGGTGACTCACCCCTCCACTTT
NA	TRBD2	TRBV7-9	TRBJ2-3	CASSQGLAGGPDTQYF	TGTGCCAGCAGCCAGGGACTAGCGGGAGGGCCCGATACGCAGTATTTT
NA	NA	TRBV19	TRBJ2-7	CASSDNIYEQYF	TGTGCCAGTAGCGACAATATCTACGAGCAGTACTTC